Below are 21 T cell receptor beta chains sequenced from a single sample in a study of monozygotic twins with inflammatory bowel disease. Reanalyzing the 5' RACE reads, TCRdb keeps one entry per CDR3 protein, without DNA. The specimen's table records about 160,000 distinct CDR3 sequences. The source material was blood. The receptors were sampled from a human donor with ulcerative colitis or Crohn's disease, or a healthy co-twin of an affected twin (not recorded which).

The rearrangement joins TRBV20-1 to TRBJ2-5; TCRdb returns TRBD2, unconfirmable since there is no DNA. Germline V gene sequence: CDR1 DFQATT, CDR2 SNEGSKA (reference sequence). The CDR3 is 14 residues long. The CDR3 protein is CSALGLADDGTQYF.

The chain carries TRBV6-1 and TRBJ1-1. CDR3 length equals 15 residues. From germline, CDR1 is MNHNS and CDR2 SASEGT. The CDR3 sequence: CASSESKVWGTEAFF.

V and J are TRBV5-1 and TRBJ1-6. This CDR3 comprises 16 residues. In germline, CDR1 is SGHRS, CDR2 YFSETQ. CDR3 amino acids: CASSLDSDSYNSPLHF.

This chain joins TRBV2 and TRBJ2-5. Germline lookup yields CDR1 SNHLY and CDR2 FYNNEI. The CDR3 has 11 residues. The CDR3 is CASSEWESQYF. Variable domain in full (rest from reference TRBV2 and TRBJ2-5): EPEVTQTPSHQVTQMGQEVILRCVPISNHLYFYWYRQILGQKVEFLVSFYNNEISEKSEIFDDQFSVERPDGSNFTLKIRSTKLEDSAMYFCASSEWESQYFGPGTRLLVL.

This chain connects TRBV24-1 to TRBJ1-1; as DNA is missing, the TRBD1 call by TCRdb cannot be tested. The germline CDR1 and CDR2 sequences are KGHDR and SFDVKD. CDR3 length equals 14 residues. CDR3 sequence reads: CATSDTGQVTEAFF.

The rearrangement joins TRBV20-1 to TRBJ2-1; as DNA is missing, the TRBD1 call by TCRdb cannot be tested. This CDR3 contains 13 residues. Germline V gene data show CDR1 as DFQATT and CDR2 as SNEGSKA (reference sequence). This CDR3 reads CSHFGTGGAEQFF.

The CDR3 sequence is CSAGQSNTEAFF. V usage is TRBV29-1 and J usage is TRBJ1-1; lacking DNA, the TRBD1 call made by TCRdb goes unchecked. Germline assignment: CDR1 SQVTM and CDR2 ANQGSEA. This CDR3 is built from 12 residues.

V gene TRBV24-1 combines with J gene TRBJ2-7; the D gene TCRdb calls, TRBD2, cannot be checked with no DNA. The CDR3 runs to 15 residues. From germline, CDR1 is KGHDR and CDR2 SFDVKD. The CDR3 loop reads CATSGGLAGDKEQYF.

The chain combines TRBV29-1 with TRBJ2-3; TCRdb returns TRBD2, unconfirmable since there is no DNA. The CDR3 is 14 amino acids. Germline CDR1 is SQVTM and CDR2 is ANQGSEA. Here the CDR3 reads CSVVRTSGTDTQYF.

This chain links TRBV11-1 with TRBJ2-5; there is no DNA to check the TCRdb D call of TRBD1. This CDR3 has 15 amino acids. Looked up from germline, CDR1 is SGHAT and CDR2 is FQDESV (reference sequence). CDR3 loop: CASSVGTGLQETQYF.

The CDR3 here is CAWKLRQFSTYEQYF. The rearrangement links TRBV30 to TRBJ2-7; TCRdb lists TRBD1, though no DNA is available to test this call. The CDR3 totals 15 residues. Germline loops: CDR1 GTSNPN, CDR2 SVGIG (reference sequence).

The chain employs TRBV20-1 and TRBJ2-5; the D call of TRBD1 rests on TCRdb alone, since no DNA is present to check it. The CDR3 contains 12 residues. Per the germline V gene, CDR1 is DFQATT and CDR2 is SNEGSKA (reference sequence). CDR3 region: CSANQGEETQYF.

The CDR3 protein is CASSVVGGTSVSAGELFF. V is TRBV9 and J is TRBJ2-2; TCRdb's D call of TRBD2 is untestable without DNA. The CDR3 is 18 amino acids. The germline V gene has CDR1 SGDLS and CDR2 YYNGEE.

This sequence joins TRBV6-1 and TRBJ2-3. The CDR3 has 16 residues. Germline V lookup: CDR1 MNHNS, CDR2 SASEGT. CDR3 loop: CASSEAAVDSTDTQYF.

This rearrangement joins TRBV4-1 to TRBJ1-4. The germline V gene has CDR1 MGHRA and CDR2 YSYEKL. The CDR3 has 12 amino acids. CDR3 sequence reads: CASSLSGEKLFF.

The genes are TRBV5-1 and TRBJ2-1; TCRdb's D call of TRBD2 is untestable without DNA. This CDR3 has 16 amino acids. Germline V gene sequence: CDR1 SGHRS, CDR2 YFSETQ. The CDR3: CASSLGTSGSYNEQFF.

This sequence joins TRBV11-3 and TRBJ2-7. The CDR3 is made up of 12 amino acids. CDR1 is SGHNT, CDR2 YENEEA, per germline. CDR3 loop: CVSSLAGYEQYF.

J is TRBJ2-7 and V is TRBV6-5. Germline CDR1 MNHEY, CDR2 SVGAGI. CDR3 size: 11 residues. Here the CDR3 reads CAPQFLYEQYF.

The V gene is TRBV7-3, the J gene TRBJ2-1; TCRdb picks TRBD1, but there is no DNA to check that call. Germline V gene lookup returns CDR1 SGHTA and CDR2 FQGTGA. This CDR3 region has 13 residues. CDR3 residues: CASSLHDSDEQFF. Variable domain in full (rest from reference TRBV7-3 and TRBJ2-1): GAGVSQTPSNKVTEKGKYVELRCDPISGHTALYWYRQSLGQGPEFLIYFQGTGAADDSGLPNDRFFAVRPEGSVSTLKIQRTERGDSAVYLCASSLHDSDEQFFGPGTRLTVL.

The CDR3 loop is CASTIGLAGGADTQYF. The chain combines TRBV28 with TRBJ2-3; TCRdb returns TRBD2, unconfirmable since there is no DNA. Looked up from germline, CDR1 is MDHEN and CDR2 is SYDVKM. This CDR3 has 16 residues.

The J gene is TRBJ2-4, the V gene TRBV21-1; TCRdb's D gene call, TRBD1, goes unchecked for lack of DNA. TRBV21-1 is an annotated pseudogene. The CDR3 loop spans 12 amino acids. The CDR3 region is CASSKGQGSHGF.